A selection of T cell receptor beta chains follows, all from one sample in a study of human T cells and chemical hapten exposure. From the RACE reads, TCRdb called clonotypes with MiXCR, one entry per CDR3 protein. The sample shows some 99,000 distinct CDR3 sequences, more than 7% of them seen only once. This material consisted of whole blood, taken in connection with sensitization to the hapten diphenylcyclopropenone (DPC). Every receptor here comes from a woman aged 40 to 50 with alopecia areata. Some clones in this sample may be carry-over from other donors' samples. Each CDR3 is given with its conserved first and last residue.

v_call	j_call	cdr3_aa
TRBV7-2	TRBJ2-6	CASSYRTGGPGANVLTF
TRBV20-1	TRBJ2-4	CSVPTGAVQYF
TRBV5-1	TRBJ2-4	CASSLGHGTPGNIQYF
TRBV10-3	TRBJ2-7	CAISGGRNSYEQYF
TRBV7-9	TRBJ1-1	CASSLGPLDRATEAFF
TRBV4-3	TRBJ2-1	CASSQEPGLEGEQFF
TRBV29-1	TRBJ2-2	CSPGTGFAGELFF
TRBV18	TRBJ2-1	CASSGLTDDEQFF
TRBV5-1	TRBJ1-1	CASSPAGLNTEAFF
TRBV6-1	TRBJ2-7	CASSGTGAREQYF
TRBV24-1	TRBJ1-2	CATSDGQRAYGYTF
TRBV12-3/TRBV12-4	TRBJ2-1	CASRQSSGGYNEQFF
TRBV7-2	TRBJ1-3	CASSLSAVLLNTIYF
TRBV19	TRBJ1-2	CASLTGNYGYTF
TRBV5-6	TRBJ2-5	CASSSTWETQYF
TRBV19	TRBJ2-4	CASQDSLAKNIQYF
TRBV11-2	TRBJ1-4	CASSYHWETNEKLFF
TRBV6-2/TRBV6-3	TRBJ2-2	CASSYSQTGELFF
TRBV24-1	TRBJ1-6	CATGTGPDSPLHF
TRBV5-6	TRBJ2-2	CASRHLRDTGELFF
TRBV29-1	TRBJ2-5	CSAISGNGETQYF
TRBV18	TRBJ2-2	CASSPPSPNTGELFF
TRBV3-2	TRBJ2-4	CASSLGREPKNIQYF
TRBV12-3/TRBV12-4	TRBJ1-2	CASSSLDTKGYTF
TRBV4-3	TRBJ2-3	CASSQGDSRTDTQYF
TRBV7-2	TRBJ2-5	CASSRGSRASGRKETQYF
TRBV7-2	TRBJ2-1	CASSLFLSGANEQFF
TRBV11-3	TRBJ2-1	CASSTPTTKGDEQFF
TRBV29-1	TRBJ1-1	CSVGLLTGRYTEAFF
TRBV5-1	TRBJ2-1	CASSLRGSLDEQFF
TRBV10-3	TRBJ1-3	CAISVITQGSGNTIYF
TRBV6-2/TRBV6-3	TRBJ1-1	CASSELQGGRTEAFF
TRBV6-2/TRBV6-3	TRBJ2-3	CASSYPGQGAYTDTQYF
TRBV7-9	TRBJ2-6	CASSLAEGAPWDLRVLTF
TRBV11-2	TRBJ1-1	CASSFILTAPNLNTEAFF
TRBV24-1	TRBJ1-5	CATSAKGGPNQPQHF
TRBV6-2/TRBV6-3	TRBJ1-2	CASVPAGLYGYTF
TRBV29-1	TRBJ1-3	CSVVRHRSGTTIYF
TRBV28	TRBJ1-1	CASSYRGTEAFF
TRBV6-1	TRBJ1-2	CASSPTNNYGYTF
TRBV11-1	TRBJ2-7	CASSSNRDSYEQYF
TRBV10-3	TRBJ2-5	CAISELASGAAQYF
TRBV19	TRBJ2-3	CASSGGLAGHPSTDTQYF
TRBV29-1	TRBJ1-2	CSVDGTDLYGYTF
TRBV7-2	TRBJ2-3	CASSLVGRQTDTQYF
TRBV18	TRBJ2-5	CASSPPRRGLKETQYF